This T cell receptor (beta chain) was sequenced during a study of CD8+CD57+ T cells in acquired aplastic anemia. Study-wide context: Quantities of DNA derived from sorted CD4+ and CD8+ cells averaged approximately 3 ug.

After removal of 4 bases from V and 3 bases from J, the junction contained 5 bases not matched to a gene. Germline values: CDR1 SGHKS, CDR2 YYEKEE (reference sequence). This CDR3 comprises 15 residues. Findings and limits, study-wide: Overlap between patients and controls comprised about 28 CD8+ CDR3 sequences. Simpson's diversity of CD8+ cells was not significantly different in patients compared with controls.

There are many counts of this clonotype. Its antigen is currently unknown. Genomic DNA constituted the template upon which TCR beta VDJ and CDR3 profiling was performed. TCRdb passed the reads through MiXCR, listing each CDR3 protein once. The sample includes about 240,000 distinct CDR3 sequences, more than 40% of them seen just once. All patients picked for sequencing had shown, by flow cytometry, an expansion of CD8+CD57+ cells. All participating patients were living with severe acquired aplastic anemia. Material: sorted CD4+, CD8+, or CD8+CD57+ T cells (not recorded which) from PBMCs. This TCR was recovered from a human donor with aplastic anemia. This chain links TRBV5-5 with TRBJ2-7, with 12 bases fitting TRBD1. CDR3 in DNA: TGTGCCAGCAGCGAGGGACAGGGGGCTTACTACGAGCAGTACTTC. Translated: CASSEGQGAYYEQYF.